This is a list of T cell receptor beta chains from one sample in a study of OX40 agonist ivuxolimab in advanced cancers. This table comes from immunoSEQ multiplex PCR, and its TCRdb copy is limited to in-frame clones, with some not included. Among 50,000 to 65,000 clones listed, 88% were seen once. Sequencing was performed on CD4+ or CD8+ T cells sorted from blood, taken in a trial of the OX40 agonist ivuxolimab. The receptors were sampled from an adult with an advanced solid tumor such as melanoma, head and neck, liver or kidney cancer. CDR3s include the opening cysteine and the closing phenylalanine or tryptophan. Fields, in order: D gene, clone size, V gene, J gene, CDR3 DNA, CDR3 protein. D genes are given only for firm matches. Clone sizes are given selectively: once, few, many, or a class where the clone is expanded.

d_call: TRBD2; clone_size: -; v_call: TRBV28; j_call: TRBJ2-5; cdr3_nt: TGTGCCAGCAGTACCTCTCAAGCGGGAGTAACGTCGAAGACCCAGTACTTC; cdr3_aa: CASSTSQAGVTSKTQYF
d_call: TRBD2; clone_size: -; v_call: TRBV5-1; j_call: TRBJ2-7; cdr3_nt: TGCGCCAGCAGCTTGAAGTTTTCCGGGACTAGCGGCTCCTACGAGCAGTACTTC; cdr3_aa: CASSLKFSGTSGSYEQYF
d_call: -; clone_size: once; v_call: TRBV19; j_call: TRBJ1-3; cdr3_nt: TGTGCCAGTAGTCCCCGGGACACCGCCTCTGGAAACACCATATATTTT; cdr3_aa: CASSPRDTASGNTIYF
d_call: -; clone_size: -; v_call: TRBV2; j_call: TRBJ1-2; cdr3_nt: TGTGCCAGCAGTGGACAGACGCCCGACTATGGCTACACCTTC; cdr3_aa: CASSGQTPDYGYTF
d_call: -; clone_size: few; v_call: TRBV7-9; j_call: TRBJ1-1; cdr3_nt: TGTGCCAGCAGCATCGCGACACATTCGAACACTGAAGCTTTCTTT; cdr3_aa: CASSIATHSNTEAFF
d_call: TRBD1; clone_size: -; v_call: TRBV10-1; j_call: TRBJ2-7; cdr3_nt: TGCGCCAGCAGTAACGGACAGGGGGCAGACGAGCAGTACTTC; cdr3_aa: CASSNGQGADEQYF
d_call: -; clone_size: -; v_call: TRBV10-3; j_call: TRBJ2-5; cdr3_nt: TGTGCCATCAGTGACCCCCCGCGGGAGACCCAGTACTTC; cdr3_aa: CAISDPPRETQYF
d_call: -; clone_size: -; v_call: TRBV27; j_call: TRBJ1-1; cdr3_nt: TGTGCCAGCAGTTTTTTAGGGGCCACTGAAGCTTTCTTT; cdr3_aa: CASSFLGATEAFF
d_call: -; clone_size: -; v_call: TRBV5-1; j_call: TRBJ1-3; cdr3_nt: TGCGCCAGCAGCTCACAAGGACAGTACTCTGGAAACACCATATATTTT; cdr3_aa: CASSSQGQYSGNTIYF
d_call: -; clone_size: -; v_call: TRBV19; j_call: TRBJ1-4; cdr3_nt: TGTGCCAGTAGAGGAGGGCAGGATAATGAAAAACTGTTTTTT; cdr3_aa: CASRGGQDNEKLFF
d_call: TRBD1; clone_size: -; v_call: TRBV29-1; j_call: TRBJ2-7; cdr3_nt: TGCAGCGTCCGGGGGACCGGGACAGGGGAAGTCGAGCAGTACTTC; cdr3_aa: CSVRGTGTGEVEQYF
d_call: -; clone_size: -; v_call: TRBV7-2; j_call: TRBJ1-2; cdr3_nt: TGTGCCAGCAGCTTAGGGGACGGGCTGTGGTATGGCTACACCTTC; cdr3_aa: CASSLGDGLWYGYTF
d_call: -; clone_size: -; v_call: TRBV20-1; j_call: TRBJ1-1; cdr3_nt: TGCAGTGCTACTAACACTGAAGCTTTCTTT; cdr3_aa: CSATNTEAFF
d_call: -; clone_size: -; v_call: TRBV30; j_call: TRBJ2-3; cdr3_nt: TGTGCCTGGGAGGAGGGGAGTACGCAGTATTTT; cdr3_aa: CAWEEGSTQYF
d_call: TRBD2; clone_size: -; v_call: TRBV11-3; j_call: TRBJ2-2; cdr3_nt: TGTGCCAGCAGCAGGGACTACCTTGTAACCGGGGAGCTGTTTTTT; cdr3_aa: CASSRDYLVTGELFF
d_call: -; clone_size: -; v_call: TRBV10-3; j_call: TRBJ2-5; cdr3_nt: TGTGCCATCATTGCCAAACGAGGCTGGGAGACCCAGTACTTC; cdr3_aa: CAIIAKRGWETQYF
d_call: -; clone_size: -; v_call: TRBV5-1; j_call: TRBJ2-5; cdr3_nt: TGCGCCAGCAGCTTGTACGGAGCGCGAGAGACCCAGTACTTC; cdr3_aa: CASSLYGARETQYF
d_call: -; clone_size: -; v_call: TRBV6-1; j_call: TRBJ1-1; cdr3_nt: TGTGCCAGCAGTGAAATAAGGGGGACTGAAGCTTTCTTT; cdr3_aa: CASSEIRGTEAFF
d_call: -; clone_size: -; v_call: TRBV7-9; j_call: TRBJ1-1; cdr3_nt: TGTGCCAGCGGACAGATGAACACTGAAGCTTTCTTT; cdr3_aa: CASGQMNTEAFF
d_call: TRBD1; clone_size: once; v_call: TRBV19; j_call: TRBJ2-5; cdr3_nt: TGTGCCAGTAGTGGGACAGGGGGAGAGACCCAGTACTTC; cdr3_aa: CASSGTGGETQYF
d_call: -; clone_size: -; v_call: TRBV19; j_call: TRBJ1-5; cdr3_nt: TGTGCCAGTTCTCAGGGTCTTGGCAATCAGCCCCAGCATTTT; cdr3_aa: CASSQGLGNQPQHF
d_call: TRBD1; clone_size: -; v_call: TRBV5-4; j_call: TRBJ1-1; cdr3_nt: TGTGCCAGCAACCGAGGGGGACAGAGCACTGAAGCTTTCTTT; cdr3_aa: CASNRGGQSTEAFF
d_call: -; clone_size: -; v_call: TRBV11-2; j_call: TRBJ2-6; cdr3_nt: TGTGCCAGCAGCATTAAACGGGACGCGTCTGGGGCCAACGTCCTGACTTTC; cdr3_aa: CASSIKRDASGANVLTF
d_call: -; clone_size: -; v_call: TRBV7-8; j_call: TRBJ1-5; cdr3_nt: TGTGCCAGCAGCTTCAGGACCTGGGGCAATCAGCCCCAGCATTTT; cdr3_aa: CASSFRTWGNQPQHF
d_call: -; clone_size: -; v_call: TRBV7-2; j_call: TRBJ1-2; cdr3_nt: TGTGCCAGCAGCTTAGGGACAGTCTATGGCTACACCTTC; cdr3_aa: CASSLGTVYGYTF
d_call: -; clone_size: -; v_call: TRBV4-3; j_call: TRBJ2-2; cdr3_nt: TGCGCCAGCAGCCATCCAGGCGTGAACACCGGGGAGCTGTTTTTT; cdr3_aa: CASSHPGVNTGELFF
d_call: -; clone_size: -; v_call: TRBV6-5; j_call: TRBJ2-7; cdr3_nt: TGTGCCAGCAGTTCCACGGGCGTAACCTACGAGCAGTACTTC; cdr3_aa: CASSSTGVTYEQYF
d_call: TRBD1; clone_size: -; v_call: TRBV28; j_call: TRBJ2-3; cdr3_nt: TGTGCCAGCAGGGTTACAGGGGCAGATACGCAGTATTTT; cdr3_aa: CASRVTGADTQYF
d_call: -; clone_size: -; v_call: TRBV19; j_call: TRBJ2-2; cdr3_nt: TGTGCCAGTAGTATAGCAGCGAACACCGGGGAGCTGTTTTTT; cdr3_aa: CASSIAANTGELFF
d_call: -; clone_size: -; v_call: TRBV20-1; j_call: TRBJ2-7; cdr3_nt: TGCAGTGCTAGTCAGTCCTACGAGCAGTACTTC; cdr3_aa: CSASQSYEQYF
d_call: -; clone_size: -; v_call: TRBV29-1; j_call: TRBJ1-5; cdr3_nt: TGCAGCGTTGAAGAGCATGCAGGGCAGCCCCAGCATTTT; cdr3_aa: CSVEEHAGQPQHF
d_call: -; clone_size: -; v_call: TRBV20-1; j_call: TRBJ2-3; cdr3_nt: TGCAGTGCCGGGGTGGTAGATACGCAGTATTTT; cdr3_aa: CSAGVVDTQYF
d_call: -; clone_size: -; v_call: TRBV5-1; j_call: TRBJ1-1; cdr3_nt: TGCGCCAGCAGCTTGGACGGATACACTGAAGCTTTCTTT; cdr3_aa: CASSLDGYTEAFF
d_call: -; clone_size: once; v_call: TRBV9; j_call: TRBJ2-7; cdr3_nt: TGTGCCAGCAGCGGCAGGGCTGGCGAGCAGTACTTC; cdr3_aa: CASSGRAGEQYF
d_call: TRBD1; clone_size: -; v_call: TRBV29-1; j_call: TRBJ1-1; cdr3_nt: TGCAGCGGGGGGTTTTTGCGGACAGGGAATAGGAACACTGAAGCTTTCTTT; cdr3_aa: CSGGFLRTGNRNTEAFF
d_call: TRBD2; clone_size: -; v_call: TRBV7-9; j_call: TRBJ2-7; cdr3_nt: TGTGCCAGCAGCCCCCTAGCGGGATCGGGGGAGCAGTACTTC; cdr3_aa: CASSPLAGSGEQYF
d_call: -; clone_size: -; v_call: TRBV19; j_call: TRBJ2-1; cdr3_nt: TGTGCCAGTAGTCCCGACTGGGGAGTGGGTGAGCAGTTCTTC; cdr3_aa: CASSPDWGVGEQFF
d_call: -; clone_size: -; v_call: TRBV7-8; j_call: TRBJ2-2; cdr3_nt: TGTGCCAGCAGCGGGGACTCCGGGGAGCTGTTTTTT; cdr3_aa: CASSGDSGELFF
d_call: -; clone_size: -; v_call: TRBV4-3; j_call: TRBJ2-3; cdr3_nt: TGCGCCAGCAGCCAAGAAGCCAGGGTTATAGATACGCAGTATTTT; cdr3_aa: CASSQEARVIDTQYF
d_call: TRBD2; clone_size: -; v_call: TRBV5-1; j_call: TRBJ2-1; cdr3_nt: TGCGCCAGCAGCTTGGGACTAGCGGGACCCTCCAGTGAGCAGTTCTTC; cdr3_aa: CASSLGLAGPSSEQFF
d_call: -; clone_size: -; v_call: TRBV11-2; j_call: TRBJ2-3; cdr3_nt: TGTGCCAGCAGCCCAGGCCAGGGAGATACGCAGTATTTT; cdr3_aa: CASSPGQGDTQYF
d_call: -; clone_size: -; v_call: TRBV29-1; j_call: TRBJ2-3; cdr3_nt: TGCAGCGTTGGGGCTTTAGGGATGAGCACAGATACGCAGTATTTT; cdr3_aa: CSVGALGMSTDTQYF
d_call: -; clone_size: -; v_call: TRBV5-6; j_call: TRBJ2-5; cdr3_nt: TGTGCCAGCAGCGGGAAAGGGGGGCGGGAGACCCAGTACTTC; cdr3_aa: CASSGKGGRETQYF
d_call: -; clone_size: -; v_call: TRBV28; j_call: TRBJ2-7; cdr3_nt: TGTGCCAGCAGCTCCGGGACTCTAACTGGGGAGCAGTACTTC; cdr3_aa: CASSSGTLTGEQYF
d_call: TRBD2; clone_size: -; v_call: TRBV7-9; j_call: TRBJ2-7; cdr3_nt: TGTGCCAGCAGCTCGCCCCATGCGGGAGGGGAGCAGTACTTC; cdr3_aa: CASSSPHAGGEQYF
d_call: TRBD1; clone_size: once; v_call: TRBV11-3; j_call: TRBJ2-7; cdr3_nt: TGTGCCAGCAGCTTTGGGACAGGAAGCTACGAGCAGTACTTC; cdr3_aa: CASSFGTGSYEQYF
d_call: TRBD2; clone_size: -; v_call: TRBV7-3; j_call: TRBJ2-3; cdr3_nt: TGTGCCAGCAGCCTAGGTCCTAGCGGGAGTACAGATACGCAGTATTTT; cdr3_aa: CASSLGPSGSTDTQYF
d_call: -; clone_size: -; v_call: TRBV19; j_call: TRBJ1-5; cdr3_nt: TGTGCCAGTAGTATTTCTTGGGCAGGGGTCGGGCAGCCCCAGCATTTT; cdr3_aa: CASSISWAGVGQPQHF
d_call: -; clone_size: -; v_call: TRBV4-1; j_call: TRBJ1-6; cdr3_nt: TGCGCCAGCAGCCAAGACCTGCAGGATTCACCCCTCCACTTT; cdr3_aa: CASSQDLQDSPLHF
d_call: -; clone_size: -; v_call: TRBV19; j_call: TRBJ1-5; cdr3_nt: TGTGCCAGTAGTATTTTCCCAGGGAACAATCAGCCCCAGCATTTT; cdr3_aa: CASSIFPGNNQPQHF
d_call: -; clone_size: -; v_call: TRBV7-2; j_call: TRBJ2-5; cdr3_nt: TGTGCCAGCAGCTTAGGGAGGCAAGAGACCCAGTACTTC; cdr3_aa: CASSLGRQETQYF
d_call: -; clone_size: few; v_call: TRBV6-6; j_call: TRBJ2-5; cdr3_nt: TGTGCCAGCAGAACATCCCAAGGGGAAGAGACCCAGTACTTC; cdr3_aa: CASRTSQGEETQYF
d_call: -; clone_size: -; v_call: TRBV6-5; j_call: TRBJ2-7; cdr3_nt: TGTGCCAGCAGTAGACAGGAATCCGGCTACGAGCAGTACTTC; cdr3_aa: CASSRQESGYEQYF
d_call: TRBD2; clone_size: -; v_call: TRBV14; j_call: TRBJ2-1; cdr3_nt: TGTGCCAGCAGCCAAGAGTCTAGCGGGAGCAATGAGCAGTTCTTC; cdr3_aa: CASSQESSGSNEQFF